The present T cell receptor beta chain was sequenced within a study of T-cell reconstitution after alpha-beta-depleted transplantation in children. This clonotype came up a few times. Unique molecular identifiers were incorporated when the TCRbeta library was constructed. TCRdb independently ran MiXCR on the PCR reads; one entry per CDR3 protein. There are about 690,000 distinct CDR3 sequences in the sample; approximately 15% occur only once, and about 1.1% lies in the top ten. Here the sequenced sample was PBMCs from the stem cell graft donor, taken from the stem cell graft. The source is a human donor who donated a stem cell graft to a child with acute myeloid leukemia.

The CDR3 bases are TGTGCCAGCAGCTTTCAGATCGGCGAGCAGTACTTC. It translates to CASSFQIGEQYF. The V and J genes are TRBV5-6 and TRBJ2-7; no definite D call. Trimming removed 2 bases at V and 6 bases at J, with 9 bases between. The CDR3 sequence is 12 residues long. Germline CDR1 reads SGHDT; CDR2 reads YYEEEE.